These 5 T cell receptor beta chains were all obtained from the same sample, sequenced in a study of blood T cell repertoires in COVID-19. The assay was immunoSEQ multiplex PCR, and TCRdb's table has in-frame clones only and misses some. In the table there are about 400,000 clones, less than 90% of which are singletons. The material sequenced was PBMCs or T cells enriched from blood (not recorded which). The receptors here all came from a woman in her 30s who had recovered from COVID-19.

This chain uses TRBV2 with TRBJ1-6; 7 nucleotides match TRBD1. The CDR3 runs to 15 residues. CDR1 is SNHLY, CDR2 FYNNEI, per germline. J lost 10 bases, V lost 6 bases, and 12 bases had no gene match. DNA for the CDR3: TGTGCCAGCAGGGACTTAACAGGGGTACGGTCACCCCTCCACTTT. Its translation: CASRDLTGVRSPLHF.

CDR3 in amino acids: CASRGTSNTGELFF. The CDR3 nucleotides read TGTGCCAGCAGAGGGACATCGAACACCGGGGAGCTGTTTTTT. The chain employs TRBV2 and TRBJ2-2; D is perhaps TRBD1 (6 bases). The CDR3 runs 14 residues. Trimming stripped 6 bases from V and 0 bases from J, with 8 bases between. Germline assignment: CDR1 SNHLY and CDR2 FYNNEI.

This chain joins TRBV2 and TRBJ2-7, with TRBD1 identical over 7 bases. The CDR3 runs to 14 residues. Germline loops: CDR1 SNHLY, CDR2 FYNNEI. The V gene end was trimmed by 1 base and the J gene end by 6 bases; junction bases not matched to a gene: 6. CDR3 sequence: CASSEGTGAIEQYF. The CDR3 region has the DNA TGTGCCAGCAGTGAAGGGACAGGCGCGATCGAGCAGTACTTC.

The rearrangement uses TRBV27 and TRBJ2-5, with TRBD2 matching over 8 bases. Germline CDR1 reads MNHEY; CDR2 reads SMNVEV (reference sequence). The CDR3 runs 15 residues. Germline trimming cut 3 bases from V and 5 bases from J; bases unmatched to any gene: 8. CDR3 residues: CASSFQGSGMETQYF. CDR3 nucleotides: TGTGCCAGCAGTTTCCAGGGTAGCGGGATGGAGACCCAGTACTTC.

This chain uses TRBV5-8 with TRBJ1-5, with D perhaps TRBD1 (6 bases). The length of the CDR3 is 15 residues. Germline-derived CDR1 and CDR2 are SGHTS and YDEGEE. Trimming pared 4 bases from V and 3 bases from J, leaving 14 bases between. As DNA, the CDR3 is TGTGCCAGCAGCCTAGGACAGAACCTCAATCAGCCCCAGCATTTT. Its protein is CASSLGQNLNQPQHF.